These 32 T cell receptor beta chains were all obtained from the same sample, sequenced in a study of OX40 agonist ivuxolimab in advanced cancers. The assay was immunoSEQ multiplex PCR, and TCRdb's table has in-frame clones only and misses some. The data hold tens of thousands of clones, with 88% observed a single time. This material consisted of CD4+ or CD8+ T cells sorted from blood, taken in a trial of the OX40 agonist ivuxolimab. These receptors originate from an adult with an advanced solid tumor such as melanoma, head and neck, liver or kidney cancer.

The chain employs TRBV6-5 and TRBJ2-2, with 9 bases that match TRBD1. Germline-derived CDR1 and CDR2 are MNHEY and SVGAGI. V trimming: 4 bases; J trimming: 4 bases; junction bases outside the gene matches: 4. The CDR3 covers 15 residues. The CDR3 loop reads CASSSPTGGTGELFF. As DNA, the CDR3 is TGTGCCAGCAGTTCTCCGACAGGGGGCACCGGGGAGCTGTTTTTT.

The CDR3, as DNA: TGTGCCAGCAGCTCGGCCGGAAAAGAGACCCAGTACTTC. This gives the protein CASSSAGKETQYF. The chain carries TRBV28 and TRBJ2-5, with D unclear. Trimming shortened V by 6 bases and J by 3 bases, and 11 bases separated the two germline ends. Per germline, CDR1 MDHEN and CDR2 SYDVKM. This CDR3 comprises 13 residues.

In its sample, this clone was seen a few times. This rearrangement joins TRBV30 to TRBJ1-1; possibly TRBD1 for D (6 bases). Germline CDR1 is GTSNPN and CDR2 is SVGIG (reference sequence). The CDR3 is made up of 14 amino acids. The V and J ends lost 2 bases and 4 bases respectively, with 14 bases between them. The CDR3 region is CAWSPYREGTEAFF. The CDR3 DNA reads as TGTGCCTGGAGTCCCTACAGGGAGGGCACTGAAGCTTTCTTT.

This chain's CDR3 is CASSPELPGETQYF. Here the CDR3 DNA reads TGTGCCAGCAGTCCCGAACTACCAGGGGAGACCCAGTACTTC. V is TRBV27 and J is TRBJ2-5, with a weak D call TRBD1 (5 bases). The CDR3 covers 14 residues. Trimming took 5 bases from V and 5 from J, leaving 15 bases between them. The germline V gene has CDR1 MNHEY and CDR2 SMNVEV (reference sequence).

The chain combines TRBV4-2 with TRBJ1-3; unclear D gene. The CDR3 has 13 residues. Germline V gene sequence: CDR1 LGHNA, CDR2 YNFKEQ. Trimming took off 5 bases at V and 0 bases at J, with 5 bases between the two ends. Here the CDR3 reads CASSFNSGNTIYF. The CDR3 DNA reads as TGTGCCAGCAGCTTCAACTCTGGAAACACCATATATTTT.

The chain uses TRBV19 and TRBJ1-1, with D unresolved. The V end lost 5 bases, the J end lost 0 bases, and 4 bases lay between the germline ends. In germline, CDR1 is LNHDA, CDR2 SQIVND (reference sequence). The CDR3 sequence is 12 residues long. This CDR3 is CASSYMNTEAFF. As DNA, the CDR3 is TGTGCCAGTAGTTACATGAACACTGAAGCTTTCTTT.

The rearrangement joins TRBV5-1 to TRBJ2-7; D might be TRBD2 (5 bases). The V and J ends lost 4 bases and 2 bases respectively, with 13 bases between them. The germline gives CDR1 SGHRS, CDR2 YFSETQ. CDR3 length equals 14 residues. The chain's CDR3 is CASSPTGSTYEQYF. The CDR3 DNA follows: TGCGCCAGCAGCCCTACGGGATCGACCTACGAGCAGTACTTC.

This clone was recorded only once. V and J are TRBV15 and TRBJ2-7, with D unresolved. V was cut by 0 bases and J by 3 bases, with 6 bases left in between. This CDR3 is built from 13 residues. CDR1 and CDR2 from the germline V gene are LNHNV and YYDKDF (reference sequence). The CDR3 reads CATSREGSYEQYF. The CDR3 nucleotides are TGTGCCACCAGCAGAGAAGGTAGCTACGAGCAGTACTTC.

The CDR3 nucleotides are TGTGCCAGCAGTGCGATGGATGCTACTGAGACCCAGTACTTC. This translates into CASSAMDATETQYF. V and J are TRBV6-1 and TRBJ2-5; no firm D call. The CDR3 spans 14 residues. Trimming removed 4 bases from V and 5 bases from J, with 14 bases in between. Per germline, CDR1 MNHNS and CDR2 SASEGT.

The chain's CDR3 is CASRGTGVQPQHF. In DNA form, the CDR3 reads TGTGCCAGCAGAGGGACAGGGGTTCAGCCCCAGCATTTT. The chain recombines TRBV27 with TRBJ1-5, with TRBD1 matching over 10 bases. The CDR3 consists of 13 residues. Per germline, CDR1 MNHEY and CDR2 SMNVEV (reference sequence). Trimming took 6 bases from V and 6 from J; bases not matched to a gene: 2.

The CDR3, as DNA: TGTGCCAGCAGTTTAGGCAGAGGTGAGCAGTTCTTC. It specifies CASSLGRGEQFF. The chain recombines TRBV28 with TRBJ2-1; unclear D gene. This CDR3 has 12 amino acids. CDR1 is MDHEN and CDR2 is SYDVKM in the germline V gene. Trimming pared 2 bases from V and 9 bases from J, leaving 8 bases between.

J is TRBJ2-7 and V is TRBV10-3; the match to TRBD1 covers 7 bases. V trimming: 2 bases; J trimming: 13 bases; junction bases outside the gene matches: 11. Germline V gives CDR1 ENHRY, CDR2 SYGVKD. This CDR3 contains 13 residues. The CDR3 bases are TGTGCCATCAGTGAGACCAGGGGACAGCCCTCATACTTC. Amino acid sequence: CAISETRGQPSYF.

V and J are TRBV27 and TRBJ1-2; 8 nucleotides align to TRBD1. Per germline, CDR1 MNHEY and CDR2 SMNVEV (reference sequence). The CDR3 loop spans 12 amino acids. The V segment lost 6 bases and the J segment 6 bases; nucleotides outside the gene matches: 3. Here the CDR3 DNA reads TGTGCCAGCAGGACAGGGGATCATGGCTACACCTTC. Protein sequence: CASRTGDHGYTF.

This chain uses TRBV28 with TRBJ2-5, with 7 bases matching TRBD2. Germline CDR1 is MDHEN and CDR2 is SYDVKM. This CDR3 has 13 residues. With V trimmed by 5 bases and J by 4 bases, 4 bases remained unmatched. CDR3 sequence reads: CASSPPSGETQYF. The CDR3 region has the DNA TGTGCCAGCAGTCCACCTAGCGGAGAGACCCAGTACTTC.

CDR3 bases: TGTGCCAGCAGCAAAGACTACTCCACCTACAATGAGCAGTTCTTC. Protein product: CASSKDYSTYNEQFF. V is TRBV7-2 and J is TRBJ2-1, with D tentatively TRBD2 (5 bases). V shed 5 bases and J shed 2 bases, with 13 bases lying between them. This CDR3 contains 15 residues. CDR1 is SGHTA, CDR2 FQGNSA, per germline.

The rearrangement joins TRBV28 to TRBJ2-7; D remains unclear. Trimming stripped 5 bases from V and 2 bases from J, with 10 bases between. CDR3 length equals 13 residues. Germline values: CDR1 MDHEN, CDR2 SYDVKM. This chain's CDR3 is CASSPLVPYEQYF. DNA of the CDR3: TGTGCCAGCAGTCCCCTAGTCCCCTACGAGCAGTACTTC.

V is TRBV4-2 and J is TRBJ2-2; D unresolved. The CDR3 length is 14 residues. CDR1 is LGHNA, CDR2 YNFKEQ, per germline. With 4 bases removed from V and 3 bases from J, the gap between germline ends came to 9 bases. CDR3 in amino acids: CASSRQRDTGELFF. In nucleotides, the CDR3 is TGTGCCAGCAGCCGCCAACGGGACACCGGGGAGCTGTTTTTT.

CDR3 coding DNA: TGTGCCAGCAGCGAGAAACACGGGCCGCACTACGAGCAGTACTTC. It specifies CASSEKHGPHYEQYF. The rearrangement uses TRBV7-2 and TRBJ2-7, with D unresolved. Deletions cut 5 bases from V and 3 bases from J, with 17 bases between. This CDR3 contains 15 residues. Germline V gene lookup returns CDR1 SGHTA and CDR2 FQGNSA.

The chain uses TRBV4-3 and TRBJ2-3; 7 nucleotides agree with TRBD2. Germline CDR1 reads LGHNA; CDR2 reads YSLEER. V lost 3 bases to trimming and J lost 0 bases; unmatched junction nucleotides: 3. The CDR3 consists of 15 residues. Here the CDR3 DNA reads TGCGCCAGCAGCCAGGGACTAACTAGCACAGATACGCAGTATTTT. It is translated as CASSQGLTSTDTQYF.

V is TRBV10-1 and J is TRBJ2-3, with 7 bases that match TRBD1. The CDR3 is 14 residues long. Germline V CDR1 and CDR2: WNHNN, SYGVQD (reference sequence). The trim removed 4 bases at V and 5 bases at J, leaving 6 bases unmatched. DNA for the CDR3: TGCGCCAGCAGTGGACAGGGTATCAAAGATACGCAGTATTTT. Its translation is CASSGQGIKDTQYF.

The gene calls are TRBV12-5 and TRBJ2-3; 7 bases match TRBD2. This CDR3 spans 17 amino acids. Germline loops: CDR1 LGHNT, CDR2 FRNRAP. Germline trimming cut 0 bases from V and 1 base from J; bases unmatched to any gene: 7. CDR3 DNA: TGTGCTAGTGGTTTGGTCGTCGAGGCGGGAGGCACAGATACGCAGTATTTT. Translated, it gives CASGLVVEAGGTDTQYF.

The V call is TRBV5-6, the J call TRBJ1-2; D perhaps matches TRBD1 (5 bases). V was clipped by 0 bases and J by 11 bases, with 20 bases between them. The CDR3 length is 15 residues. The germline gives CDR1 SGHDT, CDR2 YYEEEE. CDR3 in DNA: TGTGCCAGCAGCTTGGGGCAGGGTATTTGGCGGGAGTACACCTTC. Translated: CASSLGQGIWREYTF.

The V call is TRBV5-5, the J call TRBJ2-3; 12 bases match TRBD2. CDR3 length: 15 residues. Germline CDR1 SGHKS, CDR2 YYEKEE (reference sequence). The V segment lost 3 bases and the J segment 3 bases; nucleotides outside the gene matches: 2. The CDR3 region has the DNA TGTGCCAGCAGCTCAACTAGCGGGAGGACAGATACGCAGTATTTT. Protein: CASSSTSGRTDTQYF.

CDR3 nucleotide sequence: TGTGCCATCAGGGAGGGAGCGAACACCGGGGAGCTGTTTTTT. It translates to CAIREGANTGELFF. The chain joins TRBV10-3 to TRBJ2-2; possibly TRBD2 for D (6 bases). Germline lookup yields CDR1 ENHRY and CDR2 SYGVKD. V was clipped by 6 bases and J by 0 bases, with 8 bases between them. The CDR3 runs 14 residues.

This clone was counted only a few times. The DNA for the CDR3 is TGTGCCAGCAGGGACGGCTTCGCGGGGAATCAGCCCCAGCATTTT. It yields the protein CASRDGFAGNQPQHF. The chain recombines TRBV2 with TRBJ1-5; D gene unclear. Germline values: CDR1 SNHLY, CDR2 FYNNEI. The germline V and J ends were trimmed by 6 bases and 4 bases, with 16 bases remaining between them. The CDR3 spans 15 residues. Combining the CDR3 with reference TRBV2 and TRBJ1-5 gives the whole variable domain EPEVTQTPSHQVTQMGQEVILRCVPISNHLYFYWYRQILGQKVEFLVSFYNNEISEKSEIFDDQFSVERPDGSNFTLKIRSTKLEDSAMYFCASRDGFAGNQPQHFGDGTRLSIL.

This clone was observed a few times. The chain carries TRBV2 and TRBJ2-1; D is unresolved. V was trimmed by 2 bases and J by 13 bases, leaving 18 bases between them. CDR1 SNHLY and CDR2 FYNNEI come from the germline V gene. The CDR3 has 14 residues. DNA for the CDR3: TGTGCCAGCAGTGAAAGGCAGGTGGCCCCTCGACAGTTCTTC. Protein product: CASSERQVAPRQFF.

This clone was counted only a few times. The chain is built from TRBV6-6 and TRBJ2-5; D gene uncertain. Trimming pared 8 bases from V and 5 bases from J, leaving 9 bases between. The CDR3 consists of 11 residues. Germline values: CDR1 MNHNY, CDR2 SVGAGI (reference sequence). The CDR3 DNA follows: TGTGCCAGCTCCCAAGAGGAGACCCAGTACTTC. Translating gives CASSQEETQYF.

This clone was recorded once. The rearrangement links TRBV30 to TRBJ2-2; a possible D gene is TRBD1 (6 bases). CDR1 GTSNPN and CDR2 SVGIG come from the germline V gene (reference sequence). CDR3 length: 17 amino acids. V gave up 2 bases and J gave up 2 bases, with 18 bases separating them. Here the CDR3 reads CAWSSYLDRFNTGELFF. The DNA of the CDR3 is TGTGCCTGGAGTTCCTACCTTGACAGGTTCAACACCGGGGAGCTGTTTTTT.

The CDR3 is CATSRGPGQNEKLFF. The CDR3 DNA follows: TGTGCCACCAGCAGAGGTCCGGGACAGAATGAAAAACTGTTTTTT. The V and J genes are TRBV15 and TRBJ1-4; 7 bases line up with TRBD1. CDR3 length: 15 amino acids. Germline V CDR1 and CDR2: LNHNV, YYDKDF (reference sequence). V lost 1 base, J lost 5 bases, and 4 bases stayed unmatched.

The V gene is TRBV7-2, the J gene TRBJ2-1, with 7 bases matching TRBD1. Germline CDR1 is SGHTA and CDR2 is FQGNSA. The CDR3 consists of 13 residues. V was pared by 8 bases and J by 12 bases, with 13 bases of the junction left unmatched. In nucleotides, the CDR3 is TGTGCCAGCTCCCCAGGGGGTTCTGGGGCGCAGTTCTTC. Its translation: CASSPGGSGAQFF. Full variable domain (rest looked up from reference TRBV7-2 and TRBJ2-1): GAGVSQSPSNKVTEKGKDVELRCDPISGHTALYWYRQSLGQGLEFLIYFQGNSAPDKSGLPSDRFSAERTGGSVSTLTIQRTQQEDSAVYLCASSPGGSGAQFFGPGTRLTVL.

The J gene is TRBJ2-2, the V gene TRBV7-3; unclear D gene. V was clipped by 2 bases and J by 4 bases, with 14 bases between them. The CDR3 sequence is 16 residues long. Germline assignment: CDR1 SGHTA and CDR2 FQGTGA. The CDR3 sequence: CASSLGVTRGTGELFF. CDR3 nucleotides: TGTGCCAGCAGCTTAGGGGTTACCCGAGGCACCGGGGAGCTGTTTTTT.

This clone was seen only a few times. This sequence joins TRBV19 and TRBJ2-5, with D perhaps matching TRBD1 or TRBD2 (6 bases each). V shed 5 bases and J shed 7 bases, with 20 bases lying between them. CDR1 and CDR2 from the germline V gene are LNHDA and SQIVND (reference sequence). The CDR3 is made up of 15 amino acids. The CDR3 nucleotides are TGTGCCAGTAGTCTCCCCGGAGGGACATTTGGGACCCAGTACTTC. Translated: CASSLPGGTFGTQYF.